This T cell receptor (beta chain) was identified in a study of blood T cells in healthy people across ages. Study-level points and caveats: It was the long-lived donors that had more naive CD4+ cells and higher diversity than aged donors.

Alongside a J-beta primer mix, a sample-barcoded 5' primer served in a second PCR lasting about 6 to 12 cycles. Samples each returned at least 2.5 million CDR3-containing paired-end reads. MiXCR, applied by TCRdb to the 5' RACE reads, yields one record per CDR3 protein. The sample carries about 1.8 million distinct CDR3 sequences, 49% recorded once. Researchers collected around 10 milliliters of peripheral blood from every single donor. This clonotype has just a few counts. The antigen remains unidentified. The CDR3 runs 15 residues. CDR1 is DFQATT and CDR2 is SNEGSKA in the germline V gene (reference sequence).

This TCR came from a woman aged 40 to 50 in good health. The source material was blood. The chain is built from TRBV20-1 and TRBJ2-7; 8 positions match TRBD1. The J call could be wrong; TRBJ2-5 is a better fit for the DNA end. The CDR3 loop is CSASRGLLGAETQYF. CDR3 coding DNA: TGCAGTGCTAGCAGGGGGCTACTGGGGGCAGAGACCCAGTACTTC.